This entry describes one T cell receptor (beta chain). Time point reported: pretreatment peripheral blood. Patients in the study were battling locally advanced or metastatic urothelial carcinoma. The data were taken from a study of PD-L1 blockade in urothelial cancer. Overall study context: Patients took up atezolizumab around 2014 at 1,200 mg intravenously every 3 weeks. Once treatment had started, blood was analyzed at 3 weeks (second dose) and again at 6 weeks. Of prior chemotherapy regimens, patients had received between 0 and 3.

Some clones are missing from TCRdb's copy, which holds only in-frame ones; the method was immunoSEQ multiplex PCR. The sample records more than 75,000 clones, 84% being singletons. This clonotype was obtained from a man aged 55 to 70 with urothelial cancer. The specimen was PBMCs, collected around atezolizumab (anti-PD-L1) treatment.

CDR3 amino acids: CASSPPPLYSGGDTDTQYF. Here the CDR3 DNA reads TGTGCCAGCTCACCACCTCCCTTATATAGCGGGGGCGACACAGATACGCAGTATTTT. The chain links TRBV18 to TRBJ2-3, with 9 bases identical to TRBD2. The CDR3 spans 19 residues. Germline trimming cut 0 bases from V and 2 bases from J; bases unmatched to any gene: 12. Looked up from germline, CDR1 is KGHSH and CDR2 is LQKENI.